The clone carrying this T cell receptor beta chain was recorded a few times. Its target is unknown. From germline, CDR1 is SGHNT and CDR2 YYREEE (reference sequence). The CDR3 covers 13 residues. V dropped 1 base and J dropped 7 bases, with 9 bases sitting between them. PCR involved 60 Vbeta and 13 Jbeta primers. TCRdb's table, derived via immunoSEQ multiplex PCR, lists solely in-frame clones and lacks some. The sample lists some 170,000 clones; more than 75% were seen once. These data originate in a study of cytomegalovirus exposure and HLA in healthy donors. Points from the study as a whole: A later analysis by the authors found several of the most significant clusters apparently linked to common viral pathogens.

The specimen was PBMCs. The clonotype was recovered from a man younger than 30 in good health and CMV-seropositive. The chain carries TRBV5-4 and TRBJ2-1; D unresolved. The CDR3 protein is CASSLINSNEQFF. CDR3 in DNA: TGTGCCAGCAGCTTGATCAATAGTAATGAGCAGTTCTTC.